The TCR beta chain under discussion was sequenced for a study of PD-1 blockade in classical Hodgkin lymphoma. Time point here: cycle 4 day 1 (C4D1), after 6 weeks of nivolumab. Relapses following autologous stem cell transplantation were seen in all patients, with brentuximab vedotin exposure varying. Points from the study as a whole: The authors have not defined what causes the repertoire differences, possibly disease activity or prior therapy. The diversity seen at baseline in complete responders resembled that of newly diagnosed patients.

In regard to this clone: The antigen remains undetermined.

The method was immunoSEQ multiplex PCR; TCRdb's version includes in-frame clones alone and lacks a portion of them. Counted here are some 30,000 clones, approximately 68% occurring once; the ten biggest clones make up approximately 3.6%. The sequencing used peripheral blood mononuclear cells (PBMCs), collected before the fourth cycle of nivolumab. This sequence was found in a human donor with classical Hodgkin lymphoma.

Here the CDR3 reads CASSQPHRGNTEAFF. The CDR3 nucleotides are TGCGCCAGCAGCCAGCCACACAGGGGCAACACTGAAGCTTTCTTT. This chain connects TRBV4-1 to TRBJ1-1; 7 nucleotides align to TRBD1. CDR3 size: 15 residues. The trim removed 3 bases at V and 2 bases at J, leaving 6 bases unmatched. Germline V gene sequence: CDR1 MGHRA, CDR2 YSYEKL.